This T cell receptor beta chain originates from a study of cytomegalovirus exposure and HLA in healthy donors. Study-level background: The same platform as the 500 to 700 first-cohort repertoires was used for the roughly 130 validation repertoires, a later analysis reported. Study results and limitations: In vitro experiments confirmed that three CMV-associated chains were specific for CMV antigens.

Profiling relied on immunoSEQ multiplex PCR, and the TCRdb table lists in-frame clones only, not all of them. The sample holds 200,000 to 300,000 clones, more than 75% seen once. The donors were members of the roughly 130-subject validation cohort (separate from the approximately 670-subject first cohort). About this clone: What it binds is unknown.

Germline loops: CDR1 MNHEY, CDR2 SVGAGI. The CDR3 loop spans 15 amino acids. V was pared by 6 bases and J by 7 bases, with 19 bases between. The sequence was collected from a man aged 18 to 35 in good health and CMV-seropositive. V is TRBV6-5 and J is TRBJ1-5; possible D gene TRBD1, 6 bases. Input material: PBMCs. CDR3 amino acids: CASSRRGDNTQPQHF. The CDR3 DNA reads TGTGCCAGCAGCCGTCGAGGGGACAATACCCAGCCCCAGCATTTT.